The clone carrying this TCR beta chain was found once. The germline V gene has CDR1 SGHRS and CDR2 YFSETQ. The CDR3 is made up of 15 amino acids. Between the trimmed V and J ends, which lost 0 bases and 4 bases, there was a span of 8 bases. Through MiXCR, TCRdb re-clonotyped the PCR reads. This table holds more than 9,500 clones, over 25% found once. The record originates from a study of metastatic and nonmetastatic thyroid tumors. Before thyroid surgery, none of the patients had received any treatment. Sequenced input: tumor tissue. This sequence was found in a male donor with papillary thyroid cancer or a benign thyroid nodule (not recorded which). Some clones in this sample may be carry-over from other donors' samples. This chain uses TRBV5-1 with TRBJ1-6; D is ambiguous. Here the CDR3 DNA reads TGCGCCAGCAGCTTGGGGCAGAAATATAATTCACCCCTCCACTTT. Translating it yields CASSLGQKYNSPLHF.